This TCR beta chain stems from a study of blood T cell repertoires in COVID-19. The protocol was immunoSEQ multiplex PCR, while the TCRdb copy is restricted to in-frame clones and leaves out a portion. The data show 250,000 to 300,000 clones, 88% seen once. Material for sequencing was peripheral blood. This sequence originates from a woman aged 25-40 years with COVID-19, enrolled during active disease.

In DNA form, the CDR3 reads TGTGCCAGCAGCTGGAGGTCTGGAGGCTACACCTTC. This codes for CASSWRSGGYTF. The rearrangement links TRBV11-2 to TRBJ1-2, with D unresolved. CDR3 length: 12 residues. With 4 bases removed from V and 8 bases from J, the gap between germline ends came to 11 bases. CDR1 SGHAT and CDR2 FQNNGV come from the germline V gene.